The rows below give T cell receptor beta chains drawn from one sample of a study of T cells in Graves' hyperthyroidism and ophthalmopathy. TCRdb analysed the multiplex PCR reads with MiXCR anew, one entry per CDR3 protein. In the table there are approximately 330,000 distinct CDR3 sequences, about 21% of which are singletons. Specimen: blood. The receptors were gathered from a woman aged 45-65 years with Graves' hyperthyroidism. CDR3s include the opening cysteine and the closing phenylalanine or tryptophan. D genes are given only for firm matches. Clone size is given for some rows only: seen once, a few or many times, or a class if the clone is expanded.

J: TRBJ2-2
D: -
size: many
V: TRBV2
CDR3: CASTIRVSATGELFF
DNA: TGTGCCAGCACCATCAGGGTGTCGGCCACCGGGGAGCTGTTTTTT

J: TRBJ2-1
D: -
size: many
V: TRBV28
CDR3: CASSLQVHKTEQFF
DNA: TGTGCCAGCAGCCTCCAGGTCCACAAAACTGAGCAGTTCTTC

J: TRBJ2-3
D: TRBD2
size: many
V: TRBV7-3
CDR3: CASSESGGGPTDTQYF
DNA: TGTGCCAGCAGCGAAAGCGGCGGGGGGCCCACAGATACGCAGTATTTT

J: TRBJ2-7
D: TRBD2
size: -
V: TRBV2
CDR3: CASRGGSSYEQYF
DNA: TGTGCCAGCCGGGGAGGGAGCTCCTACGAGCAGTACTTC

J: TRBJ2-7
D: TRBD2
size: -
V: TRBV13
CDR3: CASSLASGGLAGPHTWEVEQYF
DNA: TGTGCCAGCAGCTTGGCCAGTGGAGGACTAGCGGGACCCCATACGTGGGAGGTGGAGCAGTACTTC

J: TRBJ1-1
D: -
size: many
V: TRBV9
CDR3: CASSVSEGRTEAFF
DNA: TGTGCCAGCAGCGTGTCGGAGGGGAGGACTGAAGCTTTCTTT

J: TRBJ2-2
D: -
size: -
V: TRBV2
CDR3: CASAVLGDNGELFF
DNA: TGTGCCAGCGCGGTCCTGGGGGATAACGGGGAGCTGTTTTTT

J: TRBJ2-7
D: TRBD2
size: many
V: TRBV6-6
CDR3: CASSYSTASGNEQYF
DNA: TGTGCCAGCAGTTACTCGACAGCTAGCGGGAACGAGCAGTACTTC

J: TRBJ1-4
D: TRBD1
size: few
V: TRBV7-9
CDR3: CASSFPTGGADNEKLFF
DNA: TGTGCCAGCAGCTTCCCGACAGGGGGCGCAGATAATGAAAAACTGTTTTTT

J: TRBJ2-7
D: TRBD1
size: many
V: TRBV30
CDR3: CAWSQTGGSYEQYF
DNA: TGTGCCTGGAGTCAAACAGGGGGCAGCTACGAGCAGTACTTC

J: TRBJ1-1
D: -
size: many
V: TRBV10-3
CDR3: CAIKGTGEVEAFF
DNA: TGTGCCATCAAAGGGACCGGCGAAGTTGAAGCTTTCTTT

J: TRBJ1-1
D: -
size: few
V: TRBV5-1
CDR3: CASSLGGGWGTEAFF
DNA: TGCGCCAGCAGCTTGGGTGGGGGTTGGGGCACTGAAGCTTTCTTT

J: TRBJ1-1
D: -
size: many
V: TRBV12-3/TRBV12-4
CDR3: CASSLSAGANTEAFF
DNA: TGTGCCAGCAGTTTATCGGCAGGGGCGAACACTGAAGCTTTCTTT

J: TRBJ2-3
D: -
size: many
V: TRBV28
CDR3: CASSFFRGRGLGTQYF
DNA: TGTGCCAGCAGTTTTTTCCGGGGCAGGGGCCTCGGTACGCAGTATTTT

J: TRBJ2-3
D: -
size: -
V: TRBV5-1
CDR3: CASSLEVALGTDTQYF
DNA: TGCGCCAGCAGCTTGGAGGTAGCCCTCGGCACAGATACGCAGTATTTT

J: TRBJ2-2
D: -
size: few
V: TRBV10-3
CDR3: CAISESGVKNTGELFF
DNA: TGTGCCATCAGTGAGTCGGGGGTTAAGAACACCGGGGAGCTGTTTTTT

J: TRBJ2-1
D: -
size: -
V: TRBV29-1
CDR3: CSVPAFGLISDEQFF
DNA: TGCAGCGTTCCGGCTTTCGGTTTAATTTCCGACGAGCAGTTCTTC

J: TRBJ2-1
D: -
size: many
V: TRBV29-1
CDR3: CSGGDHNEQFF
DNA: TGCAGCGGTGGAGACCACAATGAGCAGTTCTTC

J: TRBJ2-3
D: TRBD2
size: many
V: TRBV6-1
CDR3: CASSEQREPTDTQYF
DNA: TGTGCCAGCAGTGAACAGCGGGAGCCCACAGATACGCAGTATTTT

J: TRBJ2-4
D: -
size: many
V: TRBV24-1
CDR3: CATSDSAAAWGIQYF
DNA: TGTGCCACCAGTGACTCCGCGGCGGCATGGGGCATTCAGTACTTC

J: TRBJ1-5
D: TRBD1
size: -
V: TRBV19
CDR3: CASSVNHRDRDQPQHF
DNA: TGTGCCAGTAGTGTCAATCACCGGGACAGGGATCAGCCCCAGCATTTT

J: TRBJ1-5
D: TRBD1
size: -
V: TRBV12-3/TRBV12-4
CDR3: CASSFGTGENQPQHF
DNA: TGTGCCAGCAGTTTTGGGACAGGGGAGAATCAGCCCCAGCATTTT

J: TRBJ2-7
D: -
size: -
V: TRBV2
CDR3: CASGRAAYEQYF
DNA: TGTGCCAGTGGGCGGGCCGCCTACGAGCAGTACTTC

J: TRBJ2-7
D: TRBD1
size: -
V: TRBV7-8
CDR3: CASSLLPTGTGVNEQYF
DNA: TGTGCCAGCAGCTTATTACCGACCGGGACAGGGGTGAACGAGCAGTACTTC

J: TRBJ2-7
D: TRBD2
size: few
V: TRBV10-3
CDR3: CAIREITSGSGEQYF
DNA: TGTGCCATCAGGGAAATCACTAGCGGGAGTGGTGAGCAGTACTTC

J: TRBJ1-2
D: TRBD1
size: -
V: TRBV5-1
CDR3: CASSWDRMGYGYTF
DNA: TGCGCCAGCAGCTGGGACAGAATGGGCTATGGCTACACCTTC

J: TRBJ2-7
D: TRBD1
size: many
V: TRBV7-6
CDR3: CASSPWDSYEQYF
DNA: TGTGCCAGCAGCCCTTGGGACAGCTACGAGCAGTACTTC

J: TRBJ1-1
D: -
size: -
V: TRBV5-1
CDR3: CASSLIFLNTEAFF
DNA: TGCGCCAGCAGCTTGATTTTCCTGAACACTGAAGCTTTCTTT

J: TRBJ1-2
D: -
size: many
V: TRBV9
CDR3: CASSPGGLGYTF
DNA: TGTGCCAGCAGCCCGGGGGGCCTAGGCTACACCTTC